This TCR beta chain comes out of a study of control samples from healthy donors and cancer patients. Here immunoSEQ multiplex PCR was the method, and the copy in TCRdb shows in-frame clones only, minus some. The sample carries over 50,000 clones, more than 95% recorded once. V was trimmed by 8 bases and J by 4 bases, leaving 21 bases between them. The CDR3 consists of 15 residues. Germline V gives CDR1 SGHDT, CDR2 YYEEEE. The chain combines TRBV5-6 with TRBJ1-2; D might be TRBD1 (5 bases). This receptor was taken from a woman aged 18-29 years in good health. Sequenced input: blood. CDR3 protein: CASYPDSGGFYGYTF. The CDR3 region has the DNA TGTGCCAGTTACCCAGACAGCGGGGGGTTCTATGGCTACACCTTC.